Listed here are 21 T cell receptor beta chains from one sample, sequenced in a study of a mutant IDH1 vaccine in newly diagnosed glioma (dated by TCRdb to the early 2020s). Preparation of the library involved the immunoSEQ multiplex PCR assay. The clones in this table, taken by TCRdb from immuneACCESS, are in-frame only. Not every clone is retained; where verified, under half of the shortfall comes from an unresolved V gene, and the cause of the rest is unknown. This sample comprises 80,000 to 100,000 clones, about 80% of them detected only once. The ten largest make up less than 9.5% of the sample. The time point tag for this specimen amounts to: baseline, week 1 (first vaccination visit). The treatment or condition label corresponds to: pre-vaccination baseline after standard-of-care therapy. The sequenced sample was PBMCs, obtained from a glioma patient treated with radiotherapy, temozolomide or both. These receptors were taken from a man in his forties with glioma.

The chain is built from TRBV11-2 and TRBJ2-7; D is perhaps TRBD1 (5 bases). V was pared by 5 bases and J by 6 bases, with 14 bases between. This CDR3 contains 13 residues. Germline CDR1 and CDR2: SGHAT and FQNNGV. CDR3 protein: CASSPRQFGEQYF. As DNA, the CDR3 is TGTGCCAGCAGCCCCCGACAGTTTGGCGAGCAGTACTTC.

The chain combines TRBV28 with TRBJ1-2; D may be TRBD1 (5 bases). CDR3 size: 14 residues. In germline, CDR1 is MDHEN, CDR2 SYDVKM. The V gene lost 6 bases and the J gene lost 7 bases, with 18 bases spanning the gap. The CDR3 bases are TGTGCCAGCAGCTTCTACGGGACTAGGGGTGGCTACACCTTC. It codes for CASSFYGTRGGYTF.

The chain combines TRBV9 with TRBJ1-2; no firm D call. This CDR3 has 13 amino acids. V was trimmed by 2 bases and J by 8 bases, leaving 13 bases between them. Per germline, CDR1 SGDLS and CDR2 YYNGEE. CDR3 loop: CASSVPPTRGYTF. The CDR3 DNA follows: TGTGCCAGCAGCGTGCCCCCTACACGAGGCTACACCTTC.

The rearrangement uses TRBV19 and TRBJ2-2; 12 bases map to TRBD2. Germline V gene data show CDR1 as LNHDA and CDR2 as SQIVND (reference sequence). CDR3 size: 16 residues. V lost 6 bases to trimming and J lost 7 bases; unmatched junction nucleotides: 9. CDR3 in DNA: TGTGCCAGTAGCCGACTAGCGGGGGTTGGGCACGGGGAGCTGTTTTTT. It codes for CASSRLAGVGHGELFF.

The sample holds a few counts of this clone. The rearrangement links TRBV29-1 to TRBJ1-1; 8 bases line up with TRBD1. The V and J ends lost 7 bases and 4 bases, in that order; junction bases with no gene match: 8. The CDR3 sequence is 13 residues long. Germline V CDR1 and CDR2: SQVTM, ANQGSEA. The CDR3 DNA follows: TGCAGCGCCGAGGACAGGGTCGGCACTGAAGCTTTCTTT. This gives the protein CSAEDRVGTEAFF.

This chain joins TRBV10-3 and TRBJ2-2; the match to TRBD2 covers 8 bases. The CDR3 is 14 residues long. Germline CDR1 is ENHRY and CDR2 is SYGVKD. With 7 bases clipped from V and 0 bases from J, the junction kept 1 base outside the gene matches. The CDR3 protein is CAIMGLANTGELFF. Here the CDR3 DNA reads TGTGCCATCATGGGACTAGCGAACACCGGGGAGCTGTTTTTT.

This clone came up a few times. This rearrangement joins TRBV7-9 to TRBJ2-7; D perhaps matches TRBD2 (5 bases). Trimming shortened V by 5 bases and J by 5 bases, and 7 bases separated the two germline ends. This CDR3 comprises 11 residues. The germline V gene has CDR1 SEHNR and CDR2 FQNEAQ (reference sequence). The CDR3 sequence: CASSPGNEQYF. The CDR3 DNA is TGTGCCAGCAGCCCGGGAAACGAGCAGTACTTC.

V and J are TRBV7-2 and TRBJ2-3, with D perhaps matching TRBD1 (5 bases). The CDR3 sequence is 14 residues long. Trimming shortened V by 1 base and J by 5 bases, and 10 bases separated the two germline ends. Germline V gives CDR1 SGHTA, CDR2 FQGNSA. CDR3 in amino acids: CASSLDGRGDTQYF. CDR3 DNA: TGTGCCAGCAGCTTAGACGGTAGGGGAGATACGCAGTATTTT.

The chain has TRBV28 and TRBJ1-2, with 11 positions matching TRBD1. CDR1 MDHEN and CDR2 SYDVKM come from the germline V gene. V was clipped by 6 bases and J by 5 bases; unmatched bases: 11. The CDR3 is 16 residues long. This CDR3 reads CASSGQGADRGYGYTF. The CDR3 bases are TGTGCCAGCAGCGGACAGGGGGCGGATAGGGGGTATGGCTACACCTTC.

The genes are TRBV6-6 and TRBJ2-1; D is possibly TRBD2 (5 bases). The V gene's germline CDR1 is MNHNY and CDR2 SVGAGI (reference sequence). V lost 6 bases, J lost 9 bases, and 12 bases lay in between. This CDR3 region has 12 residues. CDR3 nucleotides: TGTGCCAGCAGCAACTCTGCGGGTGAGCAGTTCTTC. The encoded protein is CASSNSAGEQFF.

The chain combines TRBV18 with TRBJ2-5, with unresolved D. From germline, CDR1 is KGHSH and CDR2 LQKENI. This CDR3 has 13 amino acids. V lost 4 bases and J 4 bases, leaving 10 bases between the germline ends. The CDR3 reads CASSQRTAETQYF. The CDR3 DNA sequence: TGTGCCAGCTCACAGAGGACCGCAGAGACCCAGTACTTC.

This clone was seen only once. For the CDR3, the DNA is TGTGCCAGCAGCTTAGCAACCGGACATTATGCAACTAATGAAAAACTGTTTTTT. Translated: CASSLATGHYATNEKLFF. The rearrangement links TRBV7-6 to TRBJ1-4, with D maybe TRBD1 (5 bases). CDR3 length equals 18 residues. Germline V gives CDR1 SGHVS, CDR2 FNYEAQ. Trimming stripped 0 bases from V and 0 bases from J, with 14 bases between.

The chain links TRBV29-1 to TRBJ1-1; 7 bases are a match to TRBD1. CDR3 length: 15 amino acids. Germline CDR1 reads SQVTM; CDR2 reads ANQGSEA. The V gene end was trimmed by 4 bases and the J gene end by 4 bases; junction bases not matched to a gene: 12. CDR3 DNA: TGCAGCGTTGTTGGGACAGAGGCCCGCTCCACTGAAGCTTTCTTT. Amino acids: CSVVGTEARSTEAFF.

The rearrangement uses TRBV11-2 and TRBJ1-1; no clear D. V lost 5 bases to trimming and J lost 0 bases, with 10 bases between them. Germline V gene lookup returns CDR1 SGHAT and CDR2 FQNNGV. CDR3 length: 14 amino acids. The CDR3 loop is CASSTDPMNTEAFF. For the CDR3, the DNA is TGTGCCAGCAGCACCGATCCAATGAACACTGAAGCTTTCTTT.

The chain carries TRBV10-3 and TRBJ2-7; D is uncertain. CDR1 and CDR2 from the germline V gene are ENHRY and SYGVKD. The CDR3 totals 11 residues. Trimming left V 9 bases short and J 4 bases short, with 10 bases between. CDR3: CAIGEEYEQYF. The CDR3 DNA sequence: TGTGCCATTGGAGAGGAATACGAGCAGTACTTC.

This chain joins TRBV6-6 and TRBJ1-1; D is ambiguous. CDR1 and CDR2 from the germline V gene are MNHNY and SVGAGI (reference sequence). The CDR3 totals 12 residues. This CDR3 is CGDLLLNTEAFF. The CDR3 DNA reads TGTGGTGACCTTCTACTGAACACTGAAGCTTTCTTT.

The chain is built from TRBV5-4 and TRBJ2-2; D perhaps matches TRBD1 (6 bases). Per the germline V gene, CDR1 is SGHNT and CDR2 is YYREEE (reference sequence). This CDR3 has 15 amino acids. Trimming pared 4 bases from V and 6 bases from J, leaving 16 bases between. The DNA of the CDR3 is TGTGCCAGCAGCCACAGGGATATTAAGTCCGGGGAGCTGTTTTTT. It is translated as CASSHRDIKSGELFF.

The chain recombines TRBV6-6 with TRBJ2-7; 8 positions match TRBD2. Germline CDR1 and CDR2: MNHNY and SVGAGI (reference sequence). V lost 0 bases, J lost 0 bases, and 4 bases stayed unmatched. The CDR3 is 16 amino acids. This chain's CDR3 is CASSYSPSGSSYEQYF. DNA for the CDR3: TGTGCCAGCAGTTACTCCCCGAGCGGGAGCTCCTACGAGCAGTACTTC.

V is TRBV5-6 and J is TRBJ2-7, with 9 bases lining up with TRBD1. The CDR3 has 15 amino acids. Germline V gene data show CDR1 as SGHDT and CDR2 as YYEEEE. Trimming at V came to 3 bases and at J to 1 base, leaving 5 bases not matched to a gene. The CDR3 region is CASSSDGTGSYEQYF. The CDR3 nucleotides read TGTGCCAGCAGCTCTGACGGGACAGGGTCCTACGAGCAGTACTTC.

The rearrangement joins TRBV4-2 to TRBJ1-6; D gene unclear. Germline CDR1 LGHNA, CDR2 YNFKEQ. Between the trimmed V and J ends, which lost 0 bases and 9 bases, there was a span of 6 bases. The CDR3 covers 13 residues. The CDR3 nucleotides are TGTGCCAGCAGCCAAGATAGAGGTTCACCCCTCCACTTT. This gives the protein CASSQDRGSPLHF.

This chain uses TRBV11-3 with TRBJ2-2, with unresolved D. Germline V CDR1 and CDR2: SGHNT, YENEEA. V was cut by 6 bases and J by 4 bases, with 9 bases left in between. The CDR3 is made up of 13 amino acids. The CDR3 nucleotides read TGTGCCAGCAGTTCGGCCTTCACCGGGGAGCTGTTTTTT. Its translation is CASSSAFTGELFF.